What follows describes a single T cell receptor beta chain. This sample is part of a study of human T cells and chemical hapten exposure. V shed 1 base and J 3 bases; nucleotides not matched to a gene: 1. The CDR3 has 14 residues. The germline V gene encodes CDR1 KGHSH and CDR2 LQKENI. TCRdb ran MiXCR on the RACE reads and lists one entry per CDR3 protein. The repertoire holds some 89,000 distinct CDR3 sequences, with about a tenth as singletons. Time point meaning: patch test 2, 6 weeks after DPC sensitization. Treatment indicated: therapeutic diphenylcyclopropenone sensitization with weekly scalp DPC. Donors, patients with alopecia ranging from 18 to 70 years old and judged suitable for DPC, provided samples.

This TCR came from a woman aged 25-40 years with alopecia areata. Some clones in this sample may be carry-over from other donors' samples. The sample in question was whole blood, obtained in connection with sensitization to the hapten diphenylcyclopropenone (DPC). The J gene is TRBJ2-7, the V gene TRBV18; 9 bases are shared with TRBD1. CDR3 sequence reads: CASSPQGQGYEQYF. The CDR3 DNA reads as TGTGCCAGCTCACCACAGGGACAGGGCTACGAGCAGTACTTC.